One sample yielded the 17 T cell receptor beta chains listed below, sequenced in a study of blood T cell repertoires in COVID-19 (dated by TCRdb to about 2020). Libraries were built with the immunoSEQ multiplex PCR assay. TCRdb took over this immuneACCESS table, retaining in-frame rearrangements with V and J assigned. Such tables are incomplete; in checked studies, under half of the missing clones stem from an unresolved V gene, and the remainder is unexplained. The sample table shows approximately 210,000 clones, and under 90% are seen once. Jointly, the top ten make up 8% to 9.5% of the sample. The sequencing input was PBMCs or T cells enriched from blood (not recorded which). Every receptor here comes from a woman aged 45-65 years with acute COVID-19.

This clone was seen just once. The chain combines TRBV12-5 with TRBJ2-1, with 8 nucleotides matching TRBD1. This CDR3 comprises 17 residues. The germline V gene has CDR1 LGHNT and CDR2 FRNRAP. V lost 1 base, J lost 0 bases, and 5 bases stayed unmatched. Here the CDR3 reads CASGLGQGQSSYNEQFF. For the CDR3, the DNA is TGTGCTAGTGGTTTGGGACAGGGGCAAAGCTCCTACAATGAGCAGTTCTTC.

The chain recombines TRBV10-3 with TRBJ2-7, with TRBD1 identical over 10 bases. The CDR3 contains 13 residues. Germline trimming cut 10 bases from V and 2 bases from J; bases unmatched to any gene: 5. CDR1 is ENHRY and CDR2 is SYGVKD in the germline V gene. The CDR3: CATTDRGTYEQYF. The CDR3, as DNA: TGTGCCACCACGGACAGGGGGACCTACGAGCAGTACTTC.

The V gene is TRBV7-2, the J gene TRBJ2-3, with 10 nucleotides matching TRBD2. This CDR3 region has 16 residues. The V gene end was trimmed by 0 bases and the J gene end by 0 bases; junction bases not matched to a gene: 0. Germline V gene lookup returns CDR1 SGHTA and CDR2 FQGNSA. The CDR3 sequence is CASSLALAGSTDTQYF. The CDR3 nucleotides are TGTGCCAGCAGCTTAGCACTAGCGGGAAGCACAGATACGCAGTATTTT.

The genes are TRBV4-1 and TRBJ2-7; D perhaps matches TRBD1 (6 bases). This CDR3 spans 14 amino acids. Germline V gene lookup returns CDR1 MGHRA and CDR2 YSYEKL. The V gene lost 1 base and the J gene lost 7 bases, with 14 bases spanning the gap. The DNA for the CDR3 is TGCGCCAGCAGCCAAGCTGGAGCAGGGGCTGAGCAGTACTTC. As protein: CASSQAGAGAEQYF.

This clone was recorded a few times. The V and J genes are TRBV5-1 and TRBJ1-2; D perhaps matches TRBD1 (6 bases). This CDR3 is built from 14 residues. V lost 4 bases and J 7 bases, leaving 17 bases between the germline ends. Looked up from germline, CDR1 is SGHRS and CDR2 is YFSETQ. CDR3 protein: CASSMDPGGGGYTF. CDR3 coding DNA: TGCGCCAGCAGCATGGACCCGGGGGGCGGTGGCTACACCTTC.

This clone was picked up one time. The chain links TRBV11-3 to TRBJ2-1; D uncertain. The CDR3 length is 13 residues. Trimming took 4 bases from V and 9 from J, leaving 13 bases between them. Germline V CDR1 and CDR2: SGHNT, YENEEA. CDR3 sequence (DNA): TGTGCCAGCAGCTCCCAAATGTTCGGTGAGCAGTTCTTC. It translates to CASSSQMFGEQFF. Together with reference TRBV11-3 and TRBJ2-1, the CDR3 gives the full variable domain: EAGVVQSPRYKIIEKKQPVAFWCNPISGHNTLYWYLQNLGQGPELLIRYENEEAVDDSQLPKDRFSAERLKGVDSTLKIQPAELGDSAVYLCASSSQMFGEQFFGPGTRLTVL.

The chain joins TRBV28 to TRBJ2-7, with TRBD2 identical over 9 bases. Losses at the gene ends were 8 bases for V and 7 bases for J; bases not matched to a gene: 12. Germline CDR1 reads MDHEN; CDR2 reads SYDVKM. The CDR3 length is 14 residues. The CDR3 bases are TGTGCCAGCGCTACTAGCGGGTTCCTCAGGGAGCAGTACTTC. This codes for CASATSGFLREQYF.

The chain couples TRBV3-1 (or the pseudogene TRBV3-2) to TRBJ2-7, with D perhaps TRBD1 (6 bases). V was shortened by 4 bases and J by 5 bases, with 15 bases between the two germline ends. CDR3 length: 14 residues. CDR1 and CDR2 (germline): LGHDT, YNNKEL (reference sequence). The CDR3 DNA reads TGTGCCAGCAGCCCGTCCGGGACATTTAACGAGCAGTACTTC. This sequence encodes CASSPSGTFNEQYF.

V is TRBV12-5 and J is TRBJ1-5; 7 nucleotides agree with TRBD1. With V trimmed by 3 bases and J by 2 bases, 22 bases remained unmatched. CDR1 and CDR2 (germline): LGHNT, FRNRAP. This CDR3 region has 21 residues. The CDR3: CASGFLEAGNRGIWGNQPQHF. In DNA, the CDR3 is TGTGCTAGTGGTTTCTTGGAGGCGGGAAACAGGGGAATTTGGGGCAATCAGCCCCAGCATTTT.

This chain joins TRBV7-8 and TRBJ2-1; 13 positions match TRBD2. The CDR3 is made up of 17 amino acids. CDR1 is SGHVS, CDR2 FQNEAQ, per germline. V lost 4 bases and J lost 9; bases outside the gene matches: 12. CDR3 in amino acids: CASSSYRLAGGQGEQFF. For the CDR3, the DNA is TGTGCCAGCAGCTCGTACAGACTAGCGGGGGGCCAGGGTGAGCAGTTCTTC.

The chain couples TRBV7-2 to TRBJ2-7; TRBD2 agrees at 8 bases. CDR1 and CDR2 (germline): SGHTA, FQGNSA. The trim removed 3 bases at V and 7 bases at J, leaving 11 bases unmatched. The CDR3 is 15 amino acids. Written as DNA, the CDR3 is TGTGCCAGCAGCTTCGGGGGGGCGGGAGCAAGAGAGCAGTACTTC. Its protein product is CASSFGGAGAREQYF.

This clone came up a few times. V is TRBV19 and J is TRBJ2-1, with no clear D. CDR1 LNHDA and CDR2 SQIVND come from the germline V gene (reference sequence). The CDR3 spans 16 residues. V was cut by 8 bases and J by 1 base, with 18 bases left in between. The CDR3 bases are TGTGCCAGTCGTGACCGACTTAAGCTTTCCTACAATGAGCAGTTCTTC. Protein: CASRDRLKLSYNEQFF.

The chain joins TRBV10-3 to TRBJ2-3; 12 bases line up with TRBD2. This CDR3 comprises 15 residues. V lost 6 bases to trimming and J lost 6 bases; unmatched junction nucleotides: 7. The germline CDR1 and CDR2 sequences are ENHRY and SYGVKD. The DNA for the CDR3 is TGTGCCATCAGGGCTAGCGGGGGGGCCATGGATACGCAGTATTTT. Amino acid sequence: CAIRASGGAMDTQYF.

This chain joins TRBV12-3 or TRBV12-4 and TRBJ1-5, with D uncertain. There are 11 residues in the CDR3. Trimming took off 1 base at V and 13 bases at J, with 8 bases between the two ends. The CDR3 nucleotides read TGTGCCAGCAGTTTAGGGGAGAGACAGCATTTT. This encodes CASSLGERQHF.

The CDR3, as DNA: TGTGCCCTCATAAGCTGGGGACAGGGAGCAGGGTTAACTGAAGCTTTCTTT. Translated: CALISWGQGAGLTEAFF. The J gene is TRBJ1-1, the V gene TRBV19; TRBD1 aligns across 9 bases. This CDR3 contains 17 residues. Germline trimming cut 11 bases from V and 5 bases from J; bases unmatched to any gene: 21. Looked up from germline, CDR1 is LNHDA and CDR2 is SQIVND (reference sequence).

In nucleotides, the CDR3 is TGTGCCAGCAGCTTGCCCTTCGACAGGGGAGGGAGCACTGAAGCTTTCTTT. Translated, it gives CASSLPFDRGGSTEAFF. This chain links TRBV7-9 with TRBJ1-1, with 8 bases lining up with TRBD1. This CDR3 spans 17 amino acids. J lost 4 bases, V lost 3 bases, and 13 bases had no gene match. From germline, CDR1 is SEHNR and CDR2 FQNEAQ (reference sequence). Full variable domain (remainder filled in from reference TRBV7-9 and TRBJ1-1): DTGVSQNPRHKITKRGQNVTFRCDPISEHNRLYWYRQTLGQGPEFLTYFQNEAQLEKSRLLSDRFSAERPKGSFSTLEIQRTEQGDSAMYLCASSLPFDRGGSTEAFFGQGTRLTVV.

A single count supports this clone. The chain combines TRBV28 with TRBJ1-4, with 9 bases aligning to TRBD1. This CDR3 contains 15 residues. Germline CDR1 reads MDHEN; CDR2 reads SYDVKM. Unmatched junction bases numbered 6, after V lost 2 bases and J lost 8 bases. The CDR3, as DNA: TGTGCCAGCAGTTTACCGGGACAGGGAGCCGAAAAACTGTTTTTT. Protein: CASSLPGQGAEKLFF.